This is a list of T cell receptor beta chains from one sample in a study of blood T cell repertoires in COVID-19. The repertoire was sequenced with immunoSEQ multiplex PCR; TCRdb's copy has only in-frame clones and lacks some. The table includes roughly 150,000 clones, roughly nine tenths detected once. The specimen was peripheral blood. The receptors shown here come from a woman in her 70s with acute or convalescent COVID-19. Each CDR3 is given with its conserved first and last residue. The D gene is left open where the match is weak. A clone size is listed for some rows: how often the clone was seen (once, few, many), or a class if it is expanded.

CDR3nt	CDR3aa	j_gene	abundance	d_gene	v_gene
TGTGCCAGTAGTCCCCTGGTTTTCCTGAGGGGCTACACCTTC	CASSPLVFLRGYTF	TRBJ1-2	once	-	TRBV19
TGTGCCAGCAGCGCCGGACTAGCGCCTAACGGGGAGCTGTTTTTT	CASSAGLAPNGELFF	TRBJ2-2	-	TRBD2	TRBV9
TGTGCCAGCATCCGAGGACCGCCAGGGAACATTCAGTACTTC	CASIRGPPGNIQYF	TRBJ2-4	-	-	TRBV2
TGTGCCAGCAGCTCTGGACAGGGGAACACTGAAGCTTTCTTT	CASSSGQGNTEAFF	TRBJ1-1	-	TRBD1	TRBV7-9
TGTGCCACCAGTGATTTGACTAGCGGGAGGGCCGACACAGATACGCAGTATTTT	CATSDLTSGRADTDTQYF	TRBJ2-3	-	TRBD2	TRBV24-1
TGTGCCTGGAGTCATTCCAGGGGGCGCGGAAACACCATATATTTT	CAWSHSRGRGNTIYF	TRBJ1-3	-	TRBD1	TRBV30
TGTGCCAGCAGTGAAGTAGGGACAGCTAACTATGGCTACACCTTC	CASSEVGTANYGYTF	TRBJ1-2	-	TRBD1	TRBV6-1
TGTGCCAGTAGCCTTTCCTTAAGACAGGGAAGATTGAACACTGAAGCTTTCTTT	CASSLSLRQGRLNTEAFF	TRBJ1-1	-	TRBD1	TRBV19
TGTGCCAGCAGCCTAGACTCGGGGATGTTGCGCTACGAGCAGTACTTC	CASSLDSGMLRYEQYF	TRBJ2-7	-	-	TRBV6-2/TRBV6-3
TGTGCCAGCAGTGAAGGTTTATTTCTACAGGTAAAGGGTCTCTACACCTTC	CASSEGLFLQVKGLYTF	TRBJ1-2	-	-	TRBV6-1
TGTGCTAGTAGGGGACAGGGGACGTACGGCTACACCTTC	CASRGQGTYGYTF	TRBJ1-2	-	TRBD1	TRBV12-5
TGCGCCAGCAGCTTGGCGCCAGGGATCGCTAATGAAAAACTGTTTTTT	CASSLAPGIANEKLFF	TRBJ1-4	-	-	TRBV5-1
TGTGCCAGCAGTGAGAACACCGCACGTAATTCACCCCTCCACTTT	CASSENTARNSPLHF	TRBJ1-6	few	-	TRBV6-1
TGTGCCAGCAGTGGAACGCTACTAGCGGGGGCTTCCGGTGAGCAGTTCTTC	CASSGTLLAGASGEQFF	TRBJ2-1	-	TRBD2	TRBV2
TGTGCCAGCAGTGAAATGCCCAGCGGGAGTAGTGAGCAGTACTTC	CASSEMPSGSSEQYF	TRBJ2-7	-	TRBD2	TRBV2
TGTGCCAGCAGATTACAGGGGCTAGGCTATGGCTACACCTTC	CASRLQGLGYGYTF	TRBJ1-2	-	TRBD1	TRBV3-1/TRBV3-2
TGTGCCTGGAGCCGACAGAACAATCAGCCCCAGCATTTT	CAWSRQNNQPQHF	TRBJ1-5	-	-	TRBV30
TGTGCCAGCAGCCATTGGACTAGCGGGTACACAGATACGCAGTATTTT	CASSHWTSGYTDTQYF	TRBJ2-3	-	TRBD2	TRBV7-2
TGTGCCAGCAGTTTATCCTGGGCTCGGACCCGACTAGGTGGCTACACCTTC	CASSLSWARTRLGGYTF	TRBJ1-2	-	-	TRBV27
TGTGCCAGCAGTTTAGTGTTAGGGAGTTTGAAGACCCAGTACTTC	CASSLVLGSLKTQYF	TRBJ2-5	-	-	TRBV27
TGTGCCAGCAAGCCTCCGGACAGCAACTATGGCTACACCTTC	CASKPPDSNYGYTF	TRBJ1-2	-	-	TRBV27
TGCGCCAGCAGCCCCCCCGGGACAGGGACAGATACGCAGTATTTT	CASSPPGTGTDTQYF	TRBJ2-3	few	TRBD1	TRBV5-1
TGTGCCAGCAGTTCTCAACCACGCGGGGGGGCCTGGTCAGATACGCAGTATTTT	CASSSQPRGGAWSDTQYF	TRBJ2-3	-	TRBD2	TRBV6-2/TRBV6-3
TGTGCCAGCAGTGTCCACAGGGGGCCCAACACCGGGGAGCTGTTTTTT	CASSVHRGPNTGELFF	TRBJ2-2	-	TRBD1	TRBV6-2/TRBV6-3
TGCGCCAGTTGGCAGGGGAACACCGGGGAGCTGTTTTTT	CASWQGNTGELFF	TRBJ2-2	-	-	TRBV5-1
TGCGCCAGCAGCCAAGATAAATACACAGATACGCAGTATTTT	CASSQDKYTDTQYF	TRBJ2-3	-	-	TRBV4-3
TGTGCCAGCAGCCCTCCGGGACAGGGGACCAATGAGCAGTTCTTC	CASSPPGQGTNEQFF	TRBJ2-1	-	TRBD1	TRBV9
TGTGCCAGCAGTTTATTGAGGGTAGCGGGAAAAAACATTCAGTACTTC	CASSLLRVAGKNIQYF	TRBJ2-4	-	TRBD2	TRBV28
TGTGCCAGCAGTTACTCCCCAACTAGCGTTGAGCAGTTCTTC	CASSYSPTSVEQFF	TRBJ2-1	-	TRBD2	TRBV6-5
TGCAGCGTCCACATAACAGCGAACACTGAAGCTTTCTTT	CSVHITANTEAFF	TRBJ1-1	few	-	TRBV29-1
TGTGCCACCAGCAGAGATCTCGGACAGGGGGGGTACGAGCAGTACTTC	CATSRDLGQGGYEQYF	TRBJ2-7	-	TRBD1	TRBV15
TGTGCCAGCAGCTTAGCCGGGACAGCCAACACTGAAGCTTTCTTT	CASSLAGTANTEAFF	TRBJ1-1	-	TRBD1	TRBV7-2
TGTGCCTGGGACAGGGGAACAGATACGCAGTATTTT	CAWDRGTDTQYF	TRBJ2-3	-	TRBD1	TRBV30
TGTGCCAGCAGCTTGATGAGCAGGGGGTGGTTAGCAACTAATGAAAAACTGTTTTTT	CASSLMSRGWLATNEKLFF	TRBJ1-4	-	TRBD1	TRBV5-6
TGTGCCAGTAGTATGCAGGGCCTGGTCTCAGATACGCAGTATTTT	CASSMQGLVSDTQYF	TRBJ2-3	-	-	TRBV19
TGTGCCAGCAGCTTAAGTCCTCCCGGACAGGGAAAGTATGGCTACACCTTC	CASSLSPPGQGKYGYTF	TRBJ1-2	-	TRBD1	TRBV7-2
TGTGCCAGCGCCATGACAGGGGTCTACGAGCAGTACTTC	CASAMTGVYEQYF	TRBJ2-7	-	TRBD1	TRBV3-1/TRBV3-2
TGTGCCAGCAGCTTCGGCGAGGGCTCCTACGAGCAGTACTTC	CASSFGEGSYEQYF	TRBJ2-7	-	-	TRBV7-9
TGTGCCAGCTCGTCCCGGGACAGGGATTCACCCCTCCACTTT	CASSSRDRDSPLHF	TRBJ1-6	few	TRBD1	TRBV18
TGTGCCAGCAGTCGGCCAGGGGCAACTAATGAAAAACTGTTTTTT	CASSRPGATNEKLFF	TRBJ1-4	-	-	TRBV5-6
TGTGCCAGCTCACCACGGGGAGATTCCGCCTACGAGCAGTACTTC	CASSPRGDSAYEQYF	TRBJ2-7	-	-	TRBV18
TGTGCCAGCAGCTTAGCAGGGGGGGATCTCTCTGGAAACACCATATATTTT	CASSLAGGDLSGNTIYF	TRBJ1-3	few	-	TRBV7-9
TGTGCCAGCAGGGCATACACAGGGACATACAATGAGCAGTTCTTC	CASRAYTGTYNEQFF	TRBJ2-1	-	-	TRBV2
TGTGCCAGCAGTTACCGGCCTAGTAGTTCACCCCTCCACTTT	CASSYRPSSSPLHF	TRBJ1-6	-	-	TRBV6-5
TGTGCCAGCAGTGTCACGATGAGGCCCGGGGAGGGCACAGATACGCAGTATTTT	CASSVTMRPGEGTDTQYF	TRBJ2-3	-	-	TRBV9
TGTGCCAGCAGCGGACAGGGCTACGAAGCTTTCTTT	CASSGQGYEAFF	TRBJ1-1	-	TRBD1	TRBV6-5
TGTGCCAGCAGCCAAGCGTATAGTACTAGCGGGGAGTATACGCAGTATTTT	CASSQAYSTSGEYTQYF	TRBJ2-3	-	TRBD2	TRBV4-2
TGTGCCAGTAGTACGGGTCTACCCCCCTATGGCTACACCTTC	CASSTGLPPYGYTF	TRBJ1-2	-	-	TRBV19